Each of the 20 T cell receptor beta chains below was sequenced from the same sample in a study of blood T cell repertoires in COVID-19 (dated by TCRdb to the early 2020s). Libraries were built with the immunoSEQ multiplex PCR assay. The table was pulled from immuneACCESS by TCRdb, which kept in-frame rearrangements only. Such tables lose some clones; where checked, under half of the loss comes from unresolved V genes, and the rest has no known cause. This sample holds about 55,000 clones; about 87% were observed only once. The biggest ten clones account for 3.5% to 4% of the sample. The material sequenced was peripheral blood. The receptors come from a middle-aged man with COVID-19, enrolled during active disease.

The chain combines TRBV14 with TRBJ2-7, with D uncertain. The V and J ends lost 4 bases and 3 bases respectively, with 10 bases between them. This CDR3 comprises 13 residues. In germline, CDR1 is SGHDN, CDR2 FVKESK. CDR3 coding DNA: TGTGCCAGCAGCCTCGAGACATACTACGAGCAGTACTTC. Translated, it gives CASSLETYYEQYF.

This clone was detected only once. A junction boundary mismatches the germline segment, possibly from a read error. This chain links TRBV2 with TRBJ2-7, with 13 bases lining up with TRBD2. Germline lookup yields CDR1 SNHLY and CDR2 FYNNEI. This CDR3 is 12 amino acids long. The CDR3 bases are TGTGCCAGCAGTCAGGGACTAGCGGGATTGGACTTC. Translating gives CASSQGLAGLDF.

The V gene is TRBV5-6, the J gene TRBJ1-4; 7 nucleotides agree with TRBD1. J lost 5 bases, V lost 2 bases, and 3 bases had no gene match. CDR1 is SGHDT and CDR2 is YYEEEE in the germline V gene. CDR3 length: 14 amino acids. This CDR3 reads CASSFGTENEKLFF. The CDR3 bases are TGTGCCAGCAGCTTTGGGACAGAAAATGAAAAACTGTTTTTT.

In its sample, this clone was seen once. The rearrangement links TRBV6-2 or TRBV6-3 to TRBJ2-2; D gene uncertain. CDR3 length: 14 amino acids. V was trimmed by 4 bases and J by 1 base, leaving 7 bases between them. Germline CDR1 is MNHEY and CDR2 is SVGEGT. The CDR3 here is CASSFDLNTGELFF. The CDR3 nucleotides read TGTGCCAGCAGTTTCGACTTGAACACCGGGGAGCTGTTTTTT.

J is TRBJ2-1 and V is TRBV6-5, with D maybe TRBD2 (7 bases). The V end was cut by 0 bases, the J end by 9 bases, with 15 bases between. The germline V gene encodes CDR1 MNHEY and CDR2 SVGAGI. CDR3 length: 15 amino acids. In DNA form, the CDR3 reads TGTGCCAGCAGTTACTCGGGGGGGGGCCTTGGTGAGCAGTTCTTC. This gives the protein CASSYSGGGLGEQFF.

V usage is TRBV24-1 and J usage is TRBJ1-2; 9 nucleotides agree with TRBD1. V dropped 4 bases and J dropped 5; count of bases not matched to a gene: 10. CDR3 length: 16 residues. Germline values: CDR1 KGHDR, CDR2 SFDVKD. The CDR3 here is CATSDSTRTGDYGYTF. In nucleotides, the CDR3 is TGTGCCACCAGTGACAGCACTCGGACAGGGGATTATGGCTACACCTTC.

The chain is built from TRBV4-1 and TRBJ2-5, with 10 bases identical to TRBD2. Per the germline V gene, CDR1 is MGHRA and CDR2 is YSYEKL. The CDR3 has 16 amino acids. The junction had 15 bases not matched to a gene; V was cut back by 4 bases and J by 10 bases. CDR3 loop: CASSPWDSGGNQDQYF. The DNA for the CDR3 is TGCGCCAGCAGCCCCTGGGATAGCGGGGGGAATCAGGACCAGTACTTC.

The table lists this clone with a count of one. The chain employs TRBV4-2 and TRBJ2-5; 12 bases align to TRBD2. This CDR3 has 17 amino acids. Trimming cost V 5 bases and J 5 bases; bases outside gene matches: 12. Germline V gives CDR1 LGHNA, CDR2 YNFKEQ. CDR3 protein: CASSSRLAGDSWETQYF. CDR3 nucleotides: TGTGCCAGCAGCTCACGACTAGCGGGGGATTCATGGGAGACCCAGTACTTC.

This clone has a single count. The CDR3: CASSLEASGQETQYF. The CDR3 DNA sequence: TGTGCCAGCAGCCTGGAAGCTAGCGGACAAGAGACCCAGTACTTC. The chain combines TRBV5-4 with TRBJ2-5; 7 bases are a match to TRBD2. This CDR3 contains 15 residues. The V segment lost 4 bases and the J segment 2 bases; nucleotides outside the gene matches: 8. Looked up from germline, CDR1 is SGHNT and CDR2 is YYREEE (reference sequence).

CDR3: CASSPGQGSYNEQFF. The CDR3 nucleotides are TGCGCCAGCAGCCCCGGACAAGGCTCCTACAATGAGCAGTTCTTC. J is TRBJ2-1 and V is TRBV5-1, with a tentative D call TRBD1 (5 bases). The CDR3 totals 15 residues. V shed 4 bases and J shed 0 bases, with 11 bases lying between them. Germline V gene lookup returns CDR1 SGHRS and CDR2 YFSETQ.

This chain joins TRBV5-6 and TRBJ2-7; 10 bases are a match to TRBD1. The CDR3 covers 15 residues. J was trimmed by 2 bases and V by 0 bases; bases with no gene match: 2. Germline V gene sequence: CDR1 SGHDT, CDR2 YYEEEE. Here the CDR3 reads CASSLGGQGAYEQYF. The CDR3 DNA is TGTGCCAGCAGCTTGGGAGGACAGGGGGCCTACGAGCAGTACTTC. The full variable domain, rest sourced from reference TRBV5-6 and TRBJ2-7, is DAGVTQSPTHLIKTRGQQVTLRCSPKSGHDTVSWYQQALGQGPQFIFQYYEEEERQRGNFPDRFSGHQFPNYSSELNVNALLLGDSALYLCASSLGGQGAYEQYFGPGTRLTVT.

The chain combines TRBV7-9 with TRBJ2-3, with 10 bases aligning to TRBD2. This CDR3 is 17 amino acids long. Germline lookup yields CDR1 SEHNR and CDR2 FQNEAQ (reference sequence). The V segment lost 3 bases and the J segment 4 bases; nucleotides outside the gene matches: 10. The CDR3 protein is CASSLILAGAGADTQYF. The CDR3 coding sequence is TGTGCCAGCAGCTTGATCCTAGCGGGAGCGGGGGCAGATACGCAGTATTTT.

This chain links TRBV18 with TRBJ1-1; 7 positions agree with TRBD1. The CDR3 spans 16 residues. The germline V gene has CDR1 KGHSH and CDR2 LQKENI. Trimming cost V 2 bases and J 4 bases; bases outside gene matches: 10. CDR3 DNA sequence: TGTGCCAGCTCACCAGCGCGGAGACAGGGAGGCACTGAAGCTTTCTTT. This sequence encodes CASSPARRQGGTEAFF.

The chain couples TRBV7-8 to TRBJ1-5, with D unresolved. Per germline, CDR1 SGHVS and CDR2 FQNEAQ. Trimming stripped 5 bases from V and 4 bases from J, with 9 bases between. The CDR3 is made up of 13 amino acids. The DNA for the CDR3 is TGTGCCAGCAGCCCTGCGGGGAATCAGCCCCAGCATTTT. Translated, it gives CASSPAGNQPQHF. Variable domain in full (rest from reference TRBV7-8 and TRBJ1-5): GAGVSQSPRYKVAKRGQDVALRCDPISGHVSLFWYQQALGQGPEFLTYFQNEAQLDKSGLPSDRFFAERPEGSVSTLKIQRTQQEDSAVYLCASSPAGNQPQHFGDGTRLSIL.

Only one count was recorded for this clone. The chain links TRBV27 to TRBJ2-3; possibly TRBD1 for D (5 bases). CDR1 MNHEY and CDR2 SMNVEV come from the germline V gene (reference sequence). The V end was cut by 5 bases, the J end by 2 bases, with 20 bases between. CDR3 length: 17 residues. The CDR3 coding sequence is TGTGCCAGCAGTCCTTCGGGCAGGGCCACACACACAGATACGCAGTATTTT. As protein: CASSPSGRATHTDTQYF.

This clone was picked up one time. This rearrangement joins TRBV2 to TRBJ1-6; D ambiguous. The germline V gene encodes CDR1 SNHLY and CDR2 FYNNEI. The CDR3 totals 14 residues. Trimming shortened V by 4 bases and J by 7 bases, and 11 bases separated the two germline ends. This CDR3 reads CASSVSDTNSPLHF. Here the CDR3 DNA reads TGTGCCAGCAGTGTTAGCGATACGAATTCACCCCTCCACTTT. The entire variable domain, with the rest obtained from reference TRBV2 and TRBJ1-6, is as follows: EPEVTQTPSHQVTQMGQEVILRCVPISNHLYFYWYRQILGQKVEFLVSFYNNEISEKSEIFDDQFSVERPDGSNFTLKIRSTKLEDSAMYFCASSVSDTNSPLHFGNGTRLTVT.

This chain's CDR3 is CSASPPLAVSYEQYF. The DNA of the CDR3 is TGCAGTGCTAGTCCCCCCCTAGCGGTCTCCTACGAGCAGTACTTC. This chain joins TRBV20-1 and TRBJ2-7; TRBD2 matches 7 bases. Per germline, CDR1 DFQATT and CDR2 SNEGSKA (reference sequence). J gave up 0 bases and V 3 bases, and 8 bases lay outside the gene matches. The CDR3 spans 15 residues.

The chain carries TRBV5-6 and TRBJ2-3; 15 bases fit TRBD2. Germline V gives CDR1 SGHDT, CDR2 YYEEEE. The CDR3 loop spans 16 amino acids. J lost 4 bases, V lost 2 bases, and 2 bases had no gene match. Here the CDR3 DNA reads TGTGCCAGCAGCTTAAGGACTAGCGGGAGGGCAGATACGCAGTATTTT. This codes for CASSLRTSGRADTQYF.

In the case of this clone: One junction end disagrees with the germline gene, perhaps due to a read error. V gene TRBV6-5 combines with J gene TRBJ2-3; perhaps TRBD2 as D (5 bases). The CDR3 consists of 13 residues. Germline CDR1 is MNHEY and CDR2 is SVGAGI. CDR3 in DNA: TGTGCCAGCACTTACGACGGGGCAGATACGCAGTATTTT. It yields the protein CASTYDGADTQYF.

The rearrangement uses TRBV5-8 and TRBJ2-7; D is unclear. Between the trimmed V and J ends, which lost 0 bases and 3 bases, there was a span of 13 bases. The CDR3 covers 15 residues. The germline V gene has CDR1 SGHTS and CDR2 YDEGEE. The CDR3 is CASSLGLSSSYEQYF. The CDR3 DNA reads TGTGCCAGCAGCTTGGGACTCTCCTCCAGCTACGAGCAGTACTTC. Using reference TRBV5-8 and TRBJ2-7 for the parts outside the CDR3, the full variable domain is EAGVTQSPTHLIKTRGQQATLRCSPISGHTSVYWYQQALGLGLQFLLWYDEGEERNRGNFPPRFSGRQFPNYSSELNVNALELEDSALYLCASSLGLSSSYEQYFGPGTRLTVT.